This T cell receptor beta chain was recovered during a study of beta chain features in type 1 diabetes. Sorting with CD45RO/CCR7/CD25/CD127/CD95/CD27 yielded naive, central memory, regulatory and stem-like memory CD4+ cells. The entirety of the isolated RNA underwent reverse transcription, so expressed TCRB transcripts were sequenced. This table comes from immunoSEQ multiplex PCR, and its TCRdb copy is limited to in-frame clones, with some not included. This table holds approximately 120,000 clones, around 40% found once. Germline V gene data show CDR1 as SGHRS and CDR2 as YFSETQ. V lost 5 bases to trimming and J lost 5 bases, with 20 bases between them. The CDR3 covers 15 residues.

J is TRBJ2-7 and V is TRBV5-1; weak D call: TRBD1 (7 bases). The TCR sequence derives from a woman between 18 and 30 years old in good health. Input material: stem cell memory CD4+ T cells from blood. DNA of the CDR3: TGCGCCAGCAGTCCGTGGCAGGGGGGCATCCACGAGCAGTACTTC. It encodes CASSPWQGGIHEQYF.